Below are 12 T cell receptor beta chains sequenced from a single sample in a study of cytomegalovirus exposure and HLA in healthy donors. The repertoire was sequenced with immunoSEQ multiplex PCR; TCRdb's copy has only in-frame clones and lacks some. The repertoire holds about 130,000 clones, with 95% to 96% as singletons. Sequencing input: PBMCs. The receptors come from a man between 18 and 29 years old in good health and CMV-seronegative.

As DNA, the CDR3 is TGCGCCAGCAGCCAAGACCCCCGAGGGTTAGGCACTGAAGCTTTCTTT. Translation: CASSQDPRGLGTEAFF. V is TRBV4-3 and J is TRBJ1-1; the D is unclear. V lost 0 bases and J 4 bases, leaving 15 bases between the germline ends. Germline V lookup: CDR1 LGHNA, CDR2 YSLEER. The CDR3 length is 16 residues.

The chain uses TRBV9 and TRBJ1-4; D perhaps matches TRBD1 (5 bases). CDR3 size: 14 residues. CDR1 and CDR2 from the germline V gene are SGDLS and YYNGEE. V shed 0 bases and J shed 5 bases, with 8 bases lying between them. This CDR3 is CASSVAGANEKLFF. The CDR3, as DNA: TGTGCCAGCAGCGTAGCTGGGGCAAATGAAAAACTGTTTTTT.

The V call is TRBV4-3, the J call TRBJ2-3; 9 positions match TRBD2. Losses at the gene ends were 1 base for V and 4 bases for J; bases not matched to a gene: 3. The germline gives CDR1 LGHNA, CDR2 YSLEER. CDR3 length: 15 residues. DNA for the CDR3: TGCGCCAGCAGCCAAGTTGCGGGAGGGCCAGATACGCAGTATTTT. It is translated as CASSQVAGGPDTQYF.

CDR3 protein: CASSTGLAGSREFF. The CDR3 bases are TGTGCCAGCAGCACGGGACTAGCGGGCTCAAGGGAATTCTTC. The genes are TRBV7-2 and TRBJ2-1, with 12 bases identical to TRBD2. Germline trimming cut 5 bases from V and 16 bases from J; bases unmatched to any gene: 12. Germline loops: CDR1 SGHTA, CDR2 FQGNSA. This CDR3 has 14 amino acids.

This chain joins TRBV5-4 and TRBJ2-7, with a weak D call TRBD2 (6 bases). The ends were cut back, 5 bases at V and 3 bases at J, with 15 bases in the middle. CDR1 is SGHNT and CDR2 is YYREEE in the germline V gene (reference sequence). This CDR3 has 14 amino acids. This CDR3 is CASRGGLGLYEQYF. In nucleotides, the CDR3 is TGTGCCAGCAGGGGAGGACTCGGTCTCTACGAGCAGTACTTC.

V usage is TRBV11-3 and J usage is TRBJ2-1; D unresolved. V shed 5 bases and J shed 4 bases, with 12 bases lying between them. The length of the CDR3 is 14 residues. Germline-derived CDR1 and CDR2 are SGHNT and YENEEA. CDR3 in amino acids: CASSHREKYNEQFF. CDR3 coding DNA: TGTGCCAGCAGCCACCGAGAAAAGTACAATGAGCAGTTCTTC.

This sequence joins TRBV27 and TRBJ2-3, with D unclear. From germline, CDR1 is MNHEY and CDR2 SMNVEV (reference sequence). The CDR3 is 13 amino acids. The V and J ends lost 5 bases and 9 bases respectively, with 15 bases between them. CDR3 sequence reads: CASSTNQAGTQYF. The DNA for the CDR3 is TGTGCCAGCAGTACCAACCAGGCTGGGACGCAGTATTTT.

The V gene is TRBV5-5, the J gene TRBJ2-1; D is possibly TRBD2 (6 bases). Trimming pared 0 bases from V and 3 bases from J, leaving 7 bases between. Per the germline V gene, CDR1 is SGHKS and CDR2 is YYEKEE (reference sequence). The CDR3 extends over 14 amino acids. CDR3 loop: CASSLGRDYNEQFF. The CDR3, as DNA: TGTGCCAGCAGCTTGGGGCGGGACTACAATGAGCAGTTCTTC.

The chain has TRBV5-6 and TRBJ2-1; TRBD1 matches at 10 bases. J lost 0 bases, V lost 0 bases, and 0 bases had no gene match. CDR1 and CDR2 (germline): SGHDT, YYEEEE. The CDR3 totals 16 residues. CDR3 DNA sequence: TGTGCCAGCAGCTTGGGGACAGGGGGCTCCTACAATGAGCAGTTCTTC. Its translation: CASSLGTGGSYNEQFF.

V is TRBV19 and J is TRBJ1-1; D gene unclear. The CDR3 is made up of 13 amino acids. V gave up 4 bases and J gave up 1 base, with 7 bases separating them. Germline V CDR1 and CDR2: LNHDA, SQIVND (reference sequence). CDR3 protein: CASSNSRNTEAFF. The CDR3 DNA follows: TGTGCCAGTAGTAATTCCCGGAACACTGAAGCTTTCTTT.

Remarks on this clone: The sample has other DNA sequences that encode this CDR3 too. This sequence joins TRBV28 and TRBJ1-2; D call uncertain. There are 12 residues in the CDR3. V lost 7 bases and J 4 bases, leaving 10 bases between the germline ends. The germline V gene encodes CDR1 MDHEN and CDR2 SYDVKM. As DNA, the CDR3 is TGTGCCAGCACCCTGGGCAGCTATGGCTACACCTTC. It is translated as CASTLGSYGYTF.

V gene TRBV4-3 combines with J gene TRBJ2-7; 8 nucleotides agree with TRBD2. Germline V gene lookup returns CDR1 LGHNA and CDR2 YSLEER. The CDR3 contains 15 residues. V shed 2 bases and J 3 bases; nucleotides not matched to a gene: 6. CDR3 residues: CASSQLPSGRYEQYF. CDR3 sequence (DNA): TGCGCCAGCAGCCAATTGCCTAGCGGGCGCTACGAGCAGTACTTC.